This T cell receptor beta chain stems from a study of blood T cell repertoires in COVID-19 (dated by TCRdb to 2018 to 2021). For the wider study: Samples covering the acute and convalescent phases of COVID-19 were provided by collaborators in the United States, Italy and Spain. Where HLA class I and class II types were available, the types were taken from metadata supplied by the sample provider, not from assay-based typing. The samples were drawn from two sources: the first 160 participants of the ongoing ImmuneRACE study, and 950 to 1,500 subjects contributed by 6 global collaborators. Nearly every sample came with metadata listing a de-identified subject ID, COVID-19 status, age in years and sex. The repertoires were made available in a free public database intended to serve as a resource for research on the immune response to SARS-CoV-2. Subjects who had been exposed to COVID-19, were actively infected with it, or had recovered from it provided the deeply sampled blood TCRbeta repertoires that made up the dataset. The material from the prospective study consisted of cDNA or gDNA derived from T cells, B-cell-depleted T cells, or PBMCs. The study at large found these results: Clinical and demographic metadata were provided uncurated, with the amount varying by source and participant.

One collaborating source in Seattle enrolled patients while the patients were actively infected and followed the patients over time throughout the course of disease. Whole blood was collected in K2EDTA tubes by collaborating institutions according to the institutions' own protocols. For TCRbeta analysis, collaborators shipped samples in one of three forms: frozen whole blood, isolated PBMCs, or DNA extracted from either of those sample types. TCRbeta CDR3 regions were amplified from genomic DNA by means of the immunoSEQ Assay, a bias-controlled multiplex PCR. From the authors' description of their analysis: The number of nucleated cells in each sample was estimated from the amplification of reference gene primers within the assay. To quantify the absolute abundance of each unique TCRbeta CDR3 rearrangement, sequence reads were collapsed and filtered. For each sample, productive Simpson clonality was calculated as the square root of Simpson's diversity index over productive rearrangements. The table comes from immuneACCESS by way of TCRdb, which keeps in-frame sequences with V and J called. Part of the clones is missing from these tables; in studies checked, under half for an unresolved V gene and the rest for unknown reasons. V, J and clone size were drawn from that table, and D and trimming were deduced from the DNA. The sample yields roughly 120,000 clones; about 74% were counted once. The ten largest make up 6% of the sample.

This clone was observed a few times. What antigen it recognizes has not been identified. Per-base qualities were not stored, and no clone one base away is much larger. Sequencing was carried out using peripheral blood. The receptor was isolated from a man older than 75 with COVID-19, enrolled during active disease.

The CDR3 corresponds to CASSIGLLNEQFF. The nucleotide sequence is TGTGCCAGTAGTATAGGACTCCTCAATGAGCAGTTCTTC. The sequence links TRBV19 to TRBJ2-1, with no reliable assignment of the D segment. Reading the germline V gene (reference sequence) gives CDR1 LNHDA and CDR2 SQIVND. The CDR3 contains 13 residues, cysteine and phenylalanine counted. Of the read, only the CDR3 DNA is kept; its 39 bases are in frame from base 1. Relative to germline, V is 1 base shorter and J is 6 bases shorter, with 7 bases between their ends.